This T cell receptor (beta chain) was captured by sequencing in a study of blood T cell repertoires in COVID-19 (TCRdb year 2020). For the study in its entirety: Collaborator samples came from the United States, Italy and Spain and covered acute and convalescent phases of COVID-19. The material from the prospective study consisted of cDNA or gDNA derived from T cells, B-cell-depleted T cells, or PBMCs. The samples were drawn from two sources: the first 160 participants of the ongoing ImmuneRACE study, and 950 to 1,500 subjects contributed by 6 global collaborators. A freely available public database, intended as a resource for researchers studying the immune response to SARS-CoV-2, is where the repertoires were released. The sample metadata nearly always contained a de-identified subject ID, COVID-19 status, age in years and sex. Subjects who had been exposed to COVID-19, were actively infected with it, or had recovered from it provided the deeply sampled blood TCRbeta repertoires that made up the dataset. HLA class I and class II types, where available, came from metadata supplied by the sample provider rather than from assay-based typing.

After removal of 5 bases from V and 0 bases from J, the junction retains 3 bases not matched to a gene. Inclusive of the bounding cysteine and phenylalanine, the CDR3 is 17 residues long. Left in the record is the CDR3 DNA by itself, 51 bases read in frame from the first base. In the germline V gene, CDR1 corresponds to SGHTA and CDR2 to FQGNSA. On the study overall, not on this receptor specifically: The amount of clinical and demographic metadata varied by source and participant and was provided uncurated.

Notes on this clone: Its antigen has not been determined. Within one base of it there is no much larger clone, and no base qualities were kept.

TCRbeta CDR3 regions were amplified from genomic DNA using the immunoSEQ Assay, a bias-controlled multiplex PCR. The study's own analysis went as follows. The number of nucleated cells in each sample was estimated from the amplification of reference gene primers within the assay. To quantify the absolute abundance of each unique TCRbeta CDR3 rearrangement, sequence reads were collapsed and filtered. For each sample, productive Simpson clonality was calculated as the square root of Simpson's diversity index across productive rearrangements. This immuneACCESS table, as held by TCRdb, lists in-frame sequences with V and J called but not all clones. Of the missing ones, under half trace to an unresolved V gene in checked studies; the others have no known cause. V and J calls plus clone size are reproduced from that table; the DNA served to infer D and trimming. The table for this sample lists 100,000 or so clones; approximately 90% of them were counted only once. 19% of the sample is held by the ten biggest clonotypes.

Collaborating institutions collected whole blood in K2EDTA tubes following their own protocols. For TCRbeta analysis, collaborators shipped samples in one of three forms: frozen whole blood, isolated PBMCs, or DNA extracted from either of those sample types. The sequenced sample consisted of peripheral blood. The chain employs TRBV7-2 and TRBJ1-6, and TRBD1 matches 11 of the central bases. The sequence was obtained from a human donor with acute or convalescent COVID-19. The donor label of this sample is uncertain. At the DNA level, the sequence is TGTGCCAGCAGCCGGACAGGGGGCAGCTCCTATAATTCACCCCTCCACTTT. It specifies CASSRTGGSSYNSPLHF.